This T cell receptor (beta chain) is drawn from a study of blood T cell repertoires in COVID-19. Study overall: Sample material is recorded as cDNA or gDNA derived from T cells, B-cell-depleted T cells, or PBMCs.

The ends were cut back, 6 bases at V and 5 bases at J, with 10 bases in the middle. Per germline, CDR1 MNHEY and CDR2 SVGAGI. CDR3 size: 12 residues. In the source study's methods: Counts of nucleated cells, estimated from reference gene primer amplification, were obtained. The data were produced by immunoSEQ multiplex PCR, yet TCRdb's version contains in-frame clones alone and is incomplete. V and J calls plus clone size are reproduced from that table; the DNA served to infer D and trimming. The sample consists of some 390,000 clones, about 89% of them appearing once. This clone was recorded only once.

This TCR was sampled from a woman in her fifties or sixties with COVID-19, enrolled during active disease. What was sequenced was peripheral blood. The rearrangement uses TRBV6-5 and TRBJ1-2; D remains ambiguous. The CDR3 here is CASSVLAYGYTF. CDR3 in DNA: TGTGCCAGCAGCGTACTCGCATATGGCTACACCTTC.